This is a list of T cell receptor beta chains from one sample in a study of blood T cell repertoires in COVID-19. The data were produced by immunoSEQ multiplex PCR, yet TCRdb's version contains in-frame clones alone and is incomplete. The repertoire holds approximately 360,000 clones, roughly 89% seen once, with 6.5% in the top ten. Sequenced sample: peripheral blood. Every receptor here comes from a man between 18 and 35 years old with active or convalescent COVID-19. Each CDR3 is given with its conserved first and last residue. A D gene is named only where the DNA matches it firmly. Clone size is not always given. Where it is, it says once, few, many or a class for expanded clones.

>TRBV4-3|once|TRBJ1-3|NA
CASSQDSVSGNTIYF
TGCGCCAGCAGCCAAGATTCGGTCTCTGGAAACACCATATATTTT
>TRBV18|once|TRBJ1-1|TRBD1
CASSPQGARSEAFF
TGTGCCAGCTCACCACAGGGGGCGCGGTCTGAAGCTTTCTTT
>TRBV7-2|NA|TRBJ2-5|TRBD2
CASSLSSGPQETQYF
TGTGCCAGCAGCTTGTCTAGCGGGCCGCAAGAGACCCAGTACTTC
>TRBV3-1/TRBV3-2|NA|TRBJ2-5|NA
CASSQQESTAAKETQYF
TGTGCCAGCAGCCAACAAGAGTCAACAGCGGCGAAAGAGACCCAGTACTTC
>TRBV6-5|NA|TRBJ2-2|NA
CASGGMRGGELFF
TGTGCCAGCGGAGGAATGCGTGGTGGGGAGCTGTTTTTT
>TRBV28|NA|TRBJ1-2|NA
CASKPRTANYGYTF
TGTGCCAGCAAACCTAGGACAGCTAACTATGGCTACACCTTC
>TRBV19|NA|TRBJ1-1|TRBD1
CASSIERQGAAFF
TGTGCCAGTAGTATAGAGCGACAGGGGGCGGCTTTCTTT
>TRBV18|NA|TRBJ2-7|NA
CASSRQSSSYEQYF
TGTGCCAGCTCACGACAGAGCAGCTCCTACGAGCAGTACTTC
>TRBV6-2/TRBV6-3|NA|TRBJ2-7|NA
CASSYSTGYEQYF
TGTGCCAGCAGTTACTCGACGGGCTACGAGCAGTACTTC
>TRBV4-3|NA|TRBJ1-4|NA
CASSPSFTLGEKLFF
TGCGCCAGCAGCCCTTCTTTTACCCTGGGCGAAAAACTGTTTTTT
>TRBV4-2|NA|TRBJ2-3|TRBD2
CASSQDSLAGGADTQYF
TGTGCCAGCAGCCAAGATTCTTTAGCGGGAGGGGCAGATACGCAGTATTTT
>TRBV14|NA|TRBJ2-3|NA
CASSFDRETDTQYF
TGTGCCAGCAGCTTTGATAGAGAGACAGATACGCAGTATTTT